This T cell receptor (beta chain) was captured in a study of beta chain features in type 1 diabetes. The whole isolated RNA underwent reverse transcription, so sequencing captured expressed TCRB transcripts. Generated by immunoSEQ multiplex PCR, the TCRdb table keeps only in-frame clones and is missing some. This table has 300,000 to 400,000 clones, over 7% appearing once. This clone was seen a handful of times. The antigen is unknown. At the DNA level, this CDR3 is encoded by other sequences in the same sample as well. Study-wide points: When Type 1 diabetes patients were examined, their TCRB CDR3s proved moderately but significantly shorter in all four CD4+ subsets.

The CDR3 consists of 13 residues. V lost 3 bases, J lost 1 base, and 6 bases lay in between. The germline CDR1 and CDR2 sequences are SNHLY and FYNNEI. The V gene is TRBV2, the J gene TRBJ1-1; no clear D gene. The sample comprised central memory CD4+ T cells from blood. The receptor comes from a man under 40 with type 1 diabetes. The CDR3 here is CASSDRKNTEAFF. For the CDR3, the DNA is TGTGCCAGCAGTGATCGAAAGAACACTGAAGCTTTCTTT.